The 9 T cell receptor beta chains below were found in one sample sequenced in a study of PD-L1 blockade in urothelial cancer. Time point defined: peripheral blood 6 weeks after treatment start. Generated by immunoSEQ multiplex PCR, the TCRdb table keeps only in-frame clones and is missing some. The table includes fewer than 30,000 clones, less than 90% detected once. The starting material was PBMCs, obtained around atezolizumab (anti-PD-L1) treatment. The receptors come from a man in his 70s with urothelial cancer.

This chain uses TRBV11-2 with TRBJ2-1; TRBD1 matches at 8 bases. Germline V gene sequence: CDR1 SGHAT, CDR2 FQNNGV. Trimming removed 6 bases from V and 8 bases from J; junction bases left unmatched: 9. The CDR3 runs to 14 residues. The DNA for the CDR3 is TGTGCCAGCAGTTTAAACGACAGGGGCCATGAGCAGTTCTTC. It is translated as CASSLNDRGHEQFF.

With respect to this clone: This sample includes further DNA sequences coding for the same CDR3. The V and J genes are TRBV28 and TRBJ2-7, with a weak D call TRBD1 (6 bases). V was clipped by 5 bases and J by 5 bases, with 28 bases between them. The CDR3 loop spans 18 amino acids. Germline V gives CDR1 MDHEN, CDR2 SYDVKM. The CDR3 reads CASSPSQGLGTSGDEQYF. CDR3 sequence (DNA): TGTGCCAGCAGTCCCTCCCAGGGGTTGGGCACTAGTGGGGACGAGCAGTACTTC.

The chain recombines TRBV9 with TRBJ2-5; 8 bases line up with TRBD1. This CDR3 is 16 amino acids long. J gave up 3 bases and V 3 bases, and 10 bases lay outside the gene matches. CDR1 SGDLS and CDR2 YYNGEE come from the germline V gene. The CDR3 coding sequence is TGTGCCAGCAGCGCCACCGGGACAGGAGGGGAAGAGACCCAGTACTTC. It yields the protein CASSATGTGGEETQYF.

As regards this clone: Germline and junction disagree at one end, which may indicate a read error. The gene calls are TRBV5-1 and TRBJ1-2, with D maybe TRBD1 (5 bases). Germline loops: CDR1 SGHRS, CDR2 YFSETQ. This CDR3 region has 17 residues. DNA of the CDR3: TGCGCCAGCAGCTTGGACGGTACGGGACTTGGTAACGATGGCTACACCTTC. Translating it yields CASSLDGTGLGNDGYTF.

V gene TRBV19 combines with J gene TRBJ1-5, with 7 positions matching TRBD1. CDR1 and CDR2 from the germline V gene are LNHDA and SQIVND (reference sequence). V dropped 4 bases and J dropped 5; count of bases not matched to a gene: 5. The CDR3 runs 14 residues. This CDR3 is CASSRGQRYQPQHF. The CDR3 DNA reads TGTGCCAGTAGTAGGGGACAGCGGTATCAGCCCCAGCATTTT.

The chain employs TRBV27 and TRBJ2-3; 11 positions agree with TRBD1. V shed 5 bases and J 0 bases; nucleotides not matched to a gene: 7. Germline CDR1 and CDR2: MNHEY and SMNVEV (reference sequence). This CDR3 is 17 amino acids long. CDR3 coding DNA: TGTGCCAGCAGTCGGACAGGGGGCCCTTCTAGCACAGATACGCAGTATTTT. Translating gives CASSRTGGPSSTDTQYF.

CDR3 DNA: TGTGCCAGCAGCTTGGAGGGCCATCACGGAAACACCATATATTTT. It encodes CASSLEGHHGNTIYF. The chain recombines TRBV7-2 with TRBJ1-3; the D is unclear. This CDR3 is built from 15 residues. Germline lookup yields CDR1 SGHTA and CDR2 FQGNSA. V was trimmed by 3 bases and J by 4 bases, leaving 13 bases between them.

V gene TRBV7-2 combines with J gene TRBJ1-6, with D maybe TRBD1 (5 bases). The V gene's germline CDR1 is SGHTA and CDR2 FQGNSA. The CDR3 totals 15 residues. Trimming left V 5 bases short and J 4 bases short, with 12 bases between. DNA of the CDR3: TGTGCCAGCAGCCGTGGCGCAGGGTATAATTCACCCCTCCACTTT. As protein: CASSRGAGYNSPLHF.

The gene calls are TRBV9 and TRBJ2-2; TRBD1 matches at 8 bases. Germline loops: CDR1 SGDLS, CDR2 YYNGEE. With 0 bases clipped from V and 4 bases from J, the junction kept 2 bases outside the gene matches. This CDR3 is 15 amino acids long. This CDR3 is CASSVAGGGTGELFF. The CDR3 DNA reads TGTGCCAGCAGCGTAGCAGGGGGCGGCACCGGGGAGCTGTTTTTT.